What follows are 30 T cell receptor beta chains derived from one specimen sequenced in a study of T-cell memory formation after mild COVID-19. TCRdb analysed the 5' RACE reads with MiXCR anew, one entry per CDR3 protein. In the table there are fewer than 450,000 distinct CDR3 sequences, roughly 24% of which are singletons. Sequencing input: PBMCs or a T cell subset sorted from them (not recorded which). The receptors originated from an adult woman who had mild COVID-19 (a few samples of this study predate the infection). Cell type and time point are not known.

V gene TRBV2 combines with J gene TRBJ2-1; a possible D gene is TRBD1 (5 bases). Per germline, CDR1 SNHLY and CDR2 FYNNEI. V lost 6 bases and J 10 bases, leaving 10 bases between the germline ends. This CDR3 has 11 amino acids. The CDR3 loop is CASRAQGEQFF. CDR3 nucleotides: TGTGCCAGCAGGGCGCAGGGAGAGCAGTTCTTC.

The V gene is TRBV7-3, the J gene TRBJ2-1, with 9 bases lining up with TRBD2. Germline CDR1 reads SGHTA; CDR2 reads FQGTGA. The trim removed 2 bases at V and 1 base at J, leaving 9 bases unmatched. The CDR3 is 18 residues long. The CDR3: CASSLVGASGTSYNEQFF. CDR3 DNA: TGTGCCAGCAGCTTAGTTGGGGCTAGCGGGACGTCCTACAATGAGCAGTTCTTC.

The chain joins TRBV5-1 to TRBJ1-4; D remains unclear. V lost 0 bases to trimming and J lost 6 bases, with 6 bases between them. CDR1 SGHRS and CDR2 YFSETQ come from the germline V gene. This CDR3 is 13 amino acids long. CDR3 DNA sequence: TGCGCCAGCAGCTTGGTTGTGGATGAAAAACTGTTTTTT. Translation gives CASSLVVDEKLFF.

This clonotype occurred a few times. The chain recombines TRBV20-1 with TRBJ2-4; no definite D call. The germline gives CDR1 DFQATT, CDR2 SNEGSKA (reference sequence). V lost 4 bases and J lost 0, with 7 bases in between. The CDR3 consists of 13 residues. CDR3 sequence: CSAISLAKNIQYF. The DNA of the CDR3 is TGCAGTGCTATATCCCTAGCCAAAAACATTCAGTACTTC.

This clonotype was observed a handful of times. The gene calls are TRBV7-9 and TRBJ1-1, with D perhaps matching TRBD1 (6 bases). The CDR3 covers 13 residues. CDR1 SEHNR and CDR2 FQNEAQ come from the germline V gene (reference sequence). V was trimmed by 2 bases and J by 7 bases, leaving 11 bases between them. This CDR3 is CASSLPGHIEAFF. CDR3 bases: TGTGCCAGCAGCTTACCGGGACACATTGAAGCTTTCTTT.

This clonotype turned up a few times. J is TRBJ2-7 and V is TRBV7-9, with D possibly being TRBD1 or TRBD2 (5 bases each). The CDR3 is made up of 15 amino acids. Germline V gene lookup returns CDR1 SEHNR and CDR2 FQNEAQ (reference sequence). Between the trimmed V and J ends, which lost 5 bases and 4 bases, there was a span of 18 bases. This CDR3 reads CASSDTGTVVYEQYF. For the CDR3, the DNA is TGTGCCAGCAGCGACACCGGGACGGTGGTTTACGAGCAGTACTTC.

The chain combines TRBV5-1 with TRBJ2-1; 9 bases agree with TRBD2. Germline V lookup: CDR1 SGHRS, CDR2 YFSETQ. The CDR3 is 15 residues long. V gave up 2 bases and J gave up 4 bases; unmatched junction bases: 4. CDR3 sequence (DNA): TGCGCCAGCAGCTTCCCTAGCGGGGAGTACAATGAGCAGTTCTTC. Its translation is CASSFPSGEYNEQFF.

The chain combines TRBV6-5 with TRBJ1-1, with TRBD1 matching 7 bases. The ends lost 0 bases at V and 4 bases at J; junction bases unmatched: 2. CDR1 and CDR2 (germline): MNHEY, SVGAGI. The CDR3 spans 14 residues. The CDR3 loop is CASSYSRTGTEAFF. CDR3 DNA sequence: TGTGCCAGCAGTTACTCCAGGACAGGCACTGAAGCTTTCTTT.

The rearrangement links TRBV9 to TRBJ2-3, with TRBD2 matching 9 bases. The CDR3 has 15 residues. The V segment lost 3 bases and the J segment 1 base; nucleotides outside the gene matches: 3. Per the germline V gene, CDR1 is SGDLS and CDR2 is YYNGEE. CDR3 DNA sequence: TGTGCCAGCAGCGCGCGGGAGGGCGGCACAGATACGCAGTATTTT. Translated, it gives CASSAREGGTDTQYF.

This clonotype was counted between two and nine times. This chain links TRBV10-3 with TRBJ2-5, with D possibly TRBD2 on 6 matching bases. The V gene lost 0 bases and the J gene lost 3 bases, with 17 bases spanning the gap. CDR1 and CDR2 from the germline V gene are ENHRY and SYGVKD. CDR3 length: 17 residues. Here the CDR3 DNA reads TGTGCCATCAGTGAGTCGTCGAACGTGGGGAGGAAAGAGACCCAGTACTTC. This translates into CAISESSNVGRKETQYF.

The chain combines TRBV12-3 or TRBV12-4 with TRBJ1-2; D call uncertain. Trimming cost V 10 bases and J 8 bases, with 14 bases left between them. This CDR3 is built from 11 residues. The DNA of the CDR3 is TGTGCCACCAGCTTATGGGGAGGCTACACCTTC. Protein: CATSLWGGYTF.

The chain uses TRBV5-1 and TRBJ2-1; 11 bases fit TRBD2. This CDR3 region has 16 residues. Unmatched junction bases numbered 8, after V lost 3 bases and J lost 6 bases. Germline CDR1 is SGHRS and CDR2 is YFSETQ. As DNA, the CDR3 is TGCGCCAGCAGCTGGGGTAGCGGGAGGGTTAGCAATGAGCAGTTCTTC. Residues: CASSWGSGRVSNEQFF.

This clonotype was found a few times. The rearrangement links TRBV27 to TRBJ2-1; D is unclear. Germline CDR1 MNHEY, CDR2 SMNVEV (reference sequence). The CDR3 loop spans 16 amino acids. V dropped 2 bases and J dropped 0 bases, with 11 bases sitting between them. For the CDR3, the DNA is TGTGCCAGCAGTTTACGGGTTCTGAGCTCCTACAATGAGCAGTTCTTC. Its protein product is CASSLRVLSSYNEQFF.

This clonotype showed up just a few times. At one end, the junction sequence differs from germline, possibly due to a read error. The chain has TRBV7-9 and TRBJ1-5; 7 nucleotides match TRBD1. CDR3 length: 14 residues. Germline V gene lookup returns CDR1 SEHNR and CDR2 FQNEAQ (reference sequence). The CDR3 nucleotides are TGTGCCAGCAGTTTAGACAGGGTCAATCAGCCCCAGCATTTT. This translates into CASSLDRVNQPQHF.

This clonotype was counted between two and nine times. The chain is built from TRBV7-2 and TRBJ2-7; D is possibly TRBD2 (6 bases). This CDR3 is built from 14 residues. Per germline, CDR1 SGHTA and CDR2 FQGNSA. V was trimmed by 5 bases and J by 0 bases, leaving 11 bases between them. The chain's CDR3 is CASSPGLYSYEQYF. The CDR3 nucleotides are TGTGCCAGCAGCCCGGGACTGTACTCCTACGAGCAGTACTTC.

The chain carries TRBV7-9 and TRBJ2-5; 8 bases agree with TRBD1. The CDR3 consists of 18 residues. With V trimmed by 1 base and J by 0 bases, 10 bases remained unmatched. In germline, CDR1 is SEHNR, CDR2 FQNEAQ (reference sequence). Here the CDR3 reads CASSLGDGRDRYQETQYF. As DNA, the CDR3 is TGTGCCAGCAGCTTAGGGGACGGCCGGGACAGGTACCAAGAGACCCAGTACTTC.

This clonotype has more than one count but fewer than ten. The V and J genes are TRBV7-8 and TRBJ2-3; 14 nucleotides match TRBD2. V lost 4 bases, J lost 4 bases, and 4 bases stayed unmatched. In germline, CDR1 is SGHVS, CDR2 FQNEAQ. There are 16 residues in the CDR3. The CDR3 DNA follows: TGTGCCAGCAGCTCCACGACTAGCGGGGGGGCAGATACGCAGTATTTT. This sequence encodes CASSSTTSGGADTQYF.

CDR3 sequence (DNA): TGTGCCAGCACCAGGGGTACCGGGGAGCTGTTTTTT. It encodes CASTRGTGELFF. The chain combines TRBV12-3 or TRBV12-4 with TRBJ2-2, with D maybe TRBD1 (6 bases). Trimming stripped 7 bases from V and 5 bases from J, with 8 bases between. The CDR3 length is 12 residues.

The genes are TRBV7-2 and TRBJ2-1; tentatively, D is TRBD1 or TRBD2 (5 bases each). CDR3 length: 11 amino acids. Germline CDR1 is SGHTA and CDR2 is FQGNSA. Trimming left V 5 bases short and J 14 bases short, with 13 bases between. This CDR3 is CASSPRGSEFF. DNA of the CDR3: TGTGCCAGCAGCCCCCGGGGCTCGGAGTTCTTC.

This clonotype was seen more than once but under ten times. The J gene is TRBJ2-1, the V gene TRBV12-3 or TRBV12-4, with D possibly TRBD2 on 6 matching bases. The CDR3 length is 17 residues. Trimming left V 3 bases short and J 5 bases short, with 20 bases between. CDR3 coding DNA: TGTGCCAGCAGTTTTCGGGAGTGGGCTAGCGAGGACAATGAGCAGTTCTTC. Translated: CASSFREWASEDNEQFF.

This clonotype was observed a handful of times. This sequence joins TRBV5-1 and TRBJ2-5; no reliable D call. CDR3 length equals 14 residues. Germline CDR1 SGHRS, CDR2 YFSETQ. Trimming took off 2 bases at V and 3 bases at J, with 11 bases between the two ends. The CDR3 region has the DNA TGCGCCAGCAGCTTCGGGTACGGAGAAGAGACCCAGTACTTC. Translating gives CASSFGYGEETQYF.

The rearrangement links TRBV5-6 to TRBJ2-7; the match to TRBD1 covers 8 bases. Per germline, CDR1 SGHDT and CDR2 YYEEEE. The trim removed 4 bases at V and 6 bases at J, leaving 9 bases unmatched. This CDR3 is 14 amino acids long. CDR3 DNA sequence: TGTGCCAGCAGCCCGACAGGGGTTGTCGCCGAGCAGTACTTC. This codes for CASSPTGVVAEQYF.

The chain carries TRBV20-1 and TRBJ1-1; D is possibly TRBD1 (5 bases). The CDR3 is 17 residues long. With 0 bases removed from V and 0 bases from J, the gap between germline ends came to 17 bases. Germline lookup yields CDR1 DFQATT and CDR2 SNEGSKA (reference sequence). The DNA of the CDR3 is TGCAGTGCTAGAGAGCCGGGACGCCGTGGGCTGAACACTGAAGCTTTCTTT. This encodes CSAREPGRRGLNTEAFF.

This clonotype showed up just once. A read error may produce the germline difference seen at one junction end. This chain joins TRBV18 and TRBJ2-5, with TRBD2 matching over 8 bases. Germline CDR1 reads KGHSH; CDR2 reads LQKENI. CDR3 length: 15 residues. CDR3 protein: CASSPLPGGGLPSDF. CDR3 sequence (DNA): TGTGCCAGCTCACCCCTTCCCGGCGGGGGGTTACCGTCTGACTTC.

The V and J genes are TRBV9 and TRBJ1-3, with 9 nucleotides matching TRBD1. The junction had 5 bases not matched to a gene; V was cut back by 4 bases and J by 0 bases. The CDR3 is 16 residues long. The germline CDR1 and CDR2 sequences are SGDLS and YYNGEE. The CDR3 loop is CASSSGTGYSGNTIYF. The CDR3 coding sequence is TGTGCCAGCAGCTCGGGGACAGGGTACTCTGGAAACACCATATATTTT.

V is TRBV7-2 and J is TRBJ2-7, with TRBD2 identical over 7 bases. The trim removed 1 base at V and 5 bases at J, leaving 11 bases unmatched. The CDR3 contains 16 residues. CDR1 is SGHTA and CDR2 is FQGNSA in the germline V gene. CDR3 loop: CASSLGRTRGTHEQYF. As DNA, the CDR3 is TGTGCCAGCAGCTTAGGGCGGACTAGAGGGACTCACGAGCAGTACTTC.

This clonotype occurred a few times. The chain has TRBV7-6 and TRBJ2-5, with TRBD2 matching over 7 bases. This CDR3 spans 16 amino acids. V lost 3 bases and J lost 2; bases outside the gene matches: 9. Germline CDR1 reads SGHVS; CDR2 reads FNYEAQ. CDR3 bases: TGTGCCAGCAGCTTCAGTCCTAGCGGAAATCAAGAGACCCAGTACTTC. Amino acid sequence: CASSFSPSGNQETQYF.

In its sample, this clonotype was seen a few times. J is TRBJ1-1 and V is TRBV6-2 or TRBV6-3, with 8 bases that match TRBD1. Unmatched junction bases numbered 9, after V lost 6 bases and J lost 6 bases. This CDR3 is 14 amino acids long. The germline V gene has CDR1 MNHEY and CDR2 SVGEGT. The CDR3 DNA sequence: TGTGCCAGCAGGCCACAGGGGGATGTTGCTGAAGCTTTCTTT. Translated: CASRPQGDVAEAFF.

The gene calls are TRBV25-1 and TRBJ1-1; a weak D match, TRBD1 (6 bases). This CDR3 region has 12 residues. Between the trimmed V and J ends, which lost 5 bases and 8 bases, there was a span of 12 bases. Germline V gene data show CDR1 as MGHDK and CDR2 as SYGVNS. CDR3 loop: CASSWGTGEAFF. The CDR3, as DNA: TGTGCCAGCAGTTGGGGAACAGGGGAAGCTTTCTTT.

The rearrangement uses TRBV5-1 and TRBJ2-7; TRBD2 matches 8 bases. The trim removed 0 bases at V and 2 bases at J, leaving 10 bases unmatched. Germline CDR1 is SGHRS and CDR2 is YFSETQ. This CDR3 region has 17 residues. CDR3 in DNA: TGCGCCAGCAGCTTGGGAGCGGGGGCCGTGTTTACCTACGAGCAGTACTTC. Encoded protein: CASSLGAGAVFTYEQYF. Supplemented by reference TRBV5-1 and TRBJ2-7, the full variable domain reads KAGVTQTPRYLIKTRGQQVTLSCSPISGHRSVSWYQQTPGQGLQFLFEYFSETQRNKGNFPGRFSGRQFSNSRSEMNVSTLELGDSALYLCASSLGAGAVFTYEQYFGPGTRLTVT.